The sequence of this T cell receptor beta chain was determined in a study of cytomegalovirus exposure and HLA in healthy donors. Notes on the study in general: Earlier analysis yielded a pattern in which most TCR beta V segments were productive about 90% or about 30% of the time. The HLA-A and HLA-B alleles of most subjects were reportedly predicted accurately from TCR beta sequences. Donors belonging to an Asian-associated ancestry cluster reportedly showed fewer N-insertions in productive TCRs than the approximately 690-donor mean, according to what a later analysis found.

Details on this clone: What it binds is not known.

The germline gives CDR1 SGHRS, CDR2 YFSETQ. V was pared by 0 bases and J by 3 bases, with 13 bases between. The CDR3 contains 16 residues. Primers included in the PCR were 60 Vbeta and 13 Jbeta primers. The protocol was immunoSEQ multiplex PCR, while the TCRdb copy is restricted to in-frame clones and leaves out a portion. The repertoire table contains about 48,000 clones. The chain joins TRBV5-1 to TRBJ1-5; a possible D gene is TRBD1 (5 bases). This TCR was sampled from a male donor in good health and CMV-seropositive. Material: PBMCs. CDR3 in DNA: TGCGCCAGCAGCTTGGGAGTCTTGGGGCCCAATCAGCCCCAGCATTTT. Amino acid sequence: CASSLGVLGPNQPQHF.